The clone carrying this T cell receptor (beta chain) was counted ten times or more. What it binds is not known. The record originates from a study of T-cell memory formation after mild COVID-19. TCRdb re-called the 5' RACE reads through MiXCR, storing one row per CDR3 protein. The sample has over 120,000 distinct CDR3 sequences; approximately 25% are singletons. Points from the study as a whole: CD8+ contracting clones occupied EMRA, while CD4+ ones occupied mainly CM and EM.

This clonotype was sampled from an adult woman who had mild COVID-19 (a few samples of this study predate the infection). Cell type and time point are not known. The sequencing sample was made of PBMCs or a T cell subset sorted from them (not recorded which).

CDR3 in amino acids: CASTAGGGEQYF. The CDR3 nucleotides are TGCGCCAGCACGGCAGGGGGCGGCGAGCAGTACTTC. The genes are TRBV5-1 and TRBJ2-7, with 8 bases lining up with TRBD1. With V trimmed by 6 bases and J by 6 bases, 5 bases remained unmatched. CDR1 and CDR2 (germline): SGHRS, YFSETQ. The CDR3 runs to 12 residues.